A single T cell receptor beta chain is shown here with its context. This sample was included in a study of cytotoxic CD8 clonotypes in ibrutinib-treated CLL. In the study overall: Collecting the response samples happened after a median roughly 13 months of treatment, with a range of 6 to 36.

The repertoire was sequenced with immunoSEQ multiplex PCR; TCRdb's copy has only in-frame clones and lacks some. The sample includes over 250,000 clones, around 69% of them seen just once. This receptor was taken from a human donor with chronic lymphocytic leukemia. The specimen comprised PBMCs, sampled at disease progression, from a patient treated with ibrutinib.

CDR3 region: CASSVKGKVGNQPQHF. CDR3 DNA sequence: TGTGCCAGTAGTGTGAAGGGGAAGGTGGGTAATCAGCCCCAGCATTTT. J is TRBJ1-5 and V is TRBV19; tentative D call: TRBD1 (5 bases). CDR1 and CDR2 (germline): LNHDA, SQIVND (reference sequence). With 5 bases removed from V and 4 bases from J, the gap between germline ends came to 18 bases. The CDR3 has 16 residues.